These T cell receptor beta chains were read from a single sample in a study of neurological immune-mediated disorders. TCRdb independently ran MiXCR on the 5' RACE reads; one entry per CDR3 protein. The sample lists around 55,000 distinct CDR3 sequences, approximately 3.6% occurring once. What was sequenced was CD4+ T cells from blood. The source is a woman in her thirties or forties with multiple sclerosis. The CDR3 runs from the conserved cysteine through the conserved F or W. The D gene is left open where the match is weak. Some rows have no size entry. The others give once, few or many, or a class for an expanded clone.

V gene	clone size	CDR3 length	J gene	D gene	CDR3 protein	CDR3 DNA
TRBV29-1	many	13	TRBJ2-3	-	CSVRRGGTDTQYF	TGCAGCGTTAGAAGGGGCGGGACAGATACGCAGTATTTT
TRBV5-1	many	14	TRBJ2-3	-	CASSFYGRSDTQYF	TGCGCCAGCAGCTTCTACGGACGCTCAGATACGCAGTATTTT
TRBV28	many	16	TRBJ2-3	-	CASSSPGPTSTDTQYF	TGTGCCAGCAGCTCACCGGGACCGACTAGCACAGATACGCAGTATTTT
TRBV6-5	many	15	TRBJ1-1	-	CASSYDGVLGAEAFF	TGTGCCAGCAGTTACGACGGGGTACTGGGGGCTGAAGCTTTCTTT
TRBV7-9	many	11	TRBJ2-5	-	CASSFQETQYF	TGTGCCAGCAGCTTCCAAGAGACCCAGTACTTC
TRBV3-1	-	17	TRBJ2-1	-	CASSQDAMGLVANEQFF	TGTGCCAGCAGCCAAGATGCGATGGGGTTAGTAGCGAATGAGCAGTTCTTC
TRBV6-1	-	15	TRBJ1-2	-	CASSEGGQLFYGYTF	TGTGCCAGCAGTGAAGGAGGACAACTTTTCTATGGCTACACCTTC
TRBV20-1	many	14	TRBJ2-3	-	CSARWFVPTDTQYF	TGCAGTGCTCGGTGGTTCGTCCCCACAGATACGCAGTATTTT
TRBV5-5	many	13	TRBJ2-5	-	CASRLDFQETQYF	TGTGCCAGCAGGTTGGACTTCCAAGAGACCCAGTACTTC
TRBV15	many	14	TRBJ2-7	-	CATSRDRVTGEQYF	TGTGCCACCAGCAGAGATAGGGTAACAGGCGAGCAGTACTTC
TRBV5-4	many	14	TRBJ2-3	-	CASSRDWNTDTQYF	TGTGCCAGCAGCCGGGACTGGAACACAGATACGCAGTATTTT
TRBV5-1	many	12	TRBJ2-1	-	CASSLAWNEQFF	TGCGCCAGCAGCTTGGCCTGGAATGAGCAGTTCTTC
TRBV10-3	many	17	TRBJ1-5	TRBD1	CAISESTGTGVNQPQHF	TGTGCCATCAGTGAGTCGACAGGGACAGGGGTTAATCAGCCCCAGCATTTT
TRBV20-1	many	14	TRBJ1-1	-	CSARPPGRDTEAFF	TGCAGTGCTAGACCCCCGGGCCGCGACACTGAAGCTTTCTTT
TRBV6-4	-	12	TRBJ2-1	-	CASITGVNEQFF	TGTGCCAGCATTACAGGAGTAAATGAGCAGTTCTTC
TRBV12-3/TRBV12-4	many	16	TRBJ2-3	-	CASSFLVDQSTDTQYF	TGTGCCAGCAGTTTCCTCGTCGATCAGAGCACAGATACGCAGTATTTT
TRBV6-6	-	16	TRBJ1-5	TRBD1	CAVDRVGGYSNQPQHF	TGTGCCGTTGACAGGGTGGGGGGATATAGCAATCAGCCCCAGCATTTT
TRBV7-2	many	14	TRBJ2-7	-	CASSSGRTSYEQYF	TGTGCCAGCAGCTCGGGACGAACCAGCTACGAGCAGTACTTC
TRBV6-5	few	15	TRBJ1-6	TRBD1	CASRPTGADNSPLHF	TGTGCCAGCAGACCCACAGGGGCCGATAATTCACCCCTCCACTTT
TRBV5-6	many	13	TRBJ1-2	-	CASSLGRTYGYTF	TGTGCCAGCAGCTTGGGAAGAACTTATGGCTACACCTTC
TRBV11-2	many	15	TRBJ2-7	-	CASSLLTLPVYEQYF	TGTGCCAGCAGCTTACTGACCCTCCCGGTTTACGAGCAGTACTTC
TRBV6-1	many	14	TRBJ2-1	TRBD1	CASRLQGAVGEQFF	TGTGCCAGCAGGTTACAGGGGGCGGTGGGTGAGCAGTTCTTC
TRBV4-1	-	16	TRBJ1-2	-	CASSRERGGSNYGYTF	TGCGCCAGCAGCCGGGAAAGAGGAGGGTCTAACTATGGCTACACCTTC
TRBV6-2/TRBV6-3	many	18	TRBJ1-5	-	CASRGGSTLGGGNQPQHF	TGTGCCAGCAGGGGTGGATCAACCCTAGGAGGTGGCAATCAGCCCCAGCATTTT
TRBV29-1	medium-sized	12	TRBJ2-3	-	CSVEVRTDTQYF	TGCAGCGTTGAGGTTCGCACAGATACGCAGTATTTT
TRBV6-2/TRBV6-3	many	14	TRBJ2-3	TRBD2	CASRIAGGTDTQYF	TGTGCCAGCAGGATAGCGGGGGGCACAGATACGCAGTATTTT
TRBV20-1	many	14	TRBJ2-1	TRBD2	CSARDMGGINEQFF	TGCAGTGCTAGAGATATGGGGGGGATCAATGAGCAGTTCTTC
TRBV6-5	many	14	TRBJ2-2	-	CASSPAGRTGELFF	TGTGCCAGCAGCCCGGCCGGCCGAACCGGGGAGCTGTTTTTT
TRBV6-5	many	13	TRBJ2-7	-	CASSSPDSYEQYF	TGTGCCAGCAGTTCCCCGGACAGTTACGAGCAGTACTTC
TRBV18	many	14	TRBJ1-1	-	CASSPLTGNTEAFF	TGTGCCAGCTCACCGCTAACAGGGAACACTGAAGCTTTCTTT
TRBV12-3/TRBV12-4	many	15	TRBJ2-3	TRBD2	CASSPTSGGADTQYF	TGTGCCAGCAGCCCGACTAGCGGGGGGGCAGATACGCAGTATTTT
TRBV7-6	many	17	TRBJ2-1	TRBD2	CASSASLAGGPGPEQFF	TGTGCCAGCAGCGCCTCACTAGCGGGGGGCCCAGGACCCGAGCAGTTCTTC
TRBV20-1	many	14	TRBJ2-7	-	CSARTGLLGREQYF	TGCAGTGCTCGCACAGGGCTGCTAGGGAGGGAGCAGTACTTC
TRBV10-3	many	14	TRBJ1-2	TRBD1	CALSEVQGALGYTF	TGTGCCCTATCGGAGGTACAGGGGGCTTTGGGCTACACCTTC
TRBV10-3	-	15	TRBJ1-1	TRBD1	CAISELGQGNTEPIF	TGTGCCATCAGTGAGCTGGGACAGGGAAACACTGAACCTATCTTT
TRBV18	many	13	TRBJ1-1	-	CASSPGVNTEAFF	TGTGCCAGCTCACCGGGCGTGAACACTGAAGCTTTCTTT
TRBV10-3	many	15	TRBJ1-5	TRBD1	CAISPGTGSNQPQHF	TGTGCCATCAGTCCCGGGACAGGGAGCAATCAGCCCCAGCATTTT
TRBV5-1	many	15	TRBJ2-7	TRBD1	CASRLRQGPPDEQYF	TGCGCCAGCAGACTTCGACAGGGGCCCCCCGACGAGCAGTACTTC
TRBV24-1	many	13	TRBJ1-5	-	CATSKGGNQPQHF	TGTGCCACCAGTAAGGGAGGCAATCAGCCCCAGCATTTT
TRBV3-1	many	13	TRBJ1-5	-	CASSQDPGLPQHF	TGTGCCAGCAGCCAAGATCCAGGGTTGCCCCAGCATTTT
TRBV5-1	many	13	TRBJ1-2	TRBD1	CASTGQGEEGYTF	TGCGCCAGCACCGGACAGGGGGAGGAGGGCTACACCTTC
TRBV7-8	many	17	TRBJ2-6	TRBD1	CASSPRTGRSGANVLTF	TGTGCCAGCAGTCCCCGGACAGGCCGCTCTGGGGCCAACGTCCTGACTTTC
TRBV5-1	many	15	TRBJ2-1	-	CASSLAPRVDNEQFF	TGCGCCAGCAGCTTGGCCCCGAGGGTGGACAATGAGCAGTTCTTC
TRBV9	many	15	TRBJ2-1	-	CASSVQGPTSGEQFF	TGTGCCAGCAGCGTACAGGGACCCACGTCGGGCGAGCAGTTCTTC
TRBV2	many	15	TRBJ2-2	-	CASTSRRGDTGELFF	TGTGCCAGCACCTCTAGGAGGGGAGACACCGGGGAGCTGTTTTTT
TRBV7-8	many	18	TRBJ2-7	TRBD2	CASSLGEIWTSGSYEQYF	TGTGCCAGCAGCTTAGGGGAGATCTGGACTAGCGGGTCCTACGAGCAGTACTTC
TRBV14	many	16	TRBJ2-1	-	CASSPPGDRTSNEQFF	TGTGCCAGCAGCCCCCCCGGGGACCGAACGAGCAATGAGCAGTTCTTC
TRBV29-1	many	10	TRBJ1-1	-	CSGGQDEAFF	TGCAGCGGTGGTCAGGATGAAGCTTTCTTT
TRBV10-2	many	16	TRBJ2-1	TRBD1	CASSEPGQGSYNEQFF	TGCGCCAGCAGTGAACCCGGACAGGGATCCTACAATGAGCAGTTCTTC
TRBV2	many	15	TRBJ2-7	-	CASTQDVGYSYEQYF	TGTGCCAGCACCCAAGACGTAGGATACTCCTACGAGCAGTACTTC
TRBV7-9	many	12	TRBJ2-7	-	CASSFTGTEQYF	TGTGCCAGCAGCTTTACAGGAACCGAGCAGTACTTC
TRBV4-1	many	20	TRBJ2-7	-	CASSPWKPSPTTGKGYEQYF	TGCGCCAGCAGCCCTTGGAAACCTTCTCCCACTACAGGGAAAGGCTACGAGCAGTACTTC
TRBV5-1	many	15	TRBJ2-3	-	CASSLRERTTDTQYF	TGCGCCAGCAGCTTGAGGGAGAGGACCACAGATACGCAGTATTTT
TRBV10-3	many	12	TRBJ2-2	TRBD1	CAIDRGAGELFF	TGTGCCATAGACAGGGGGGCCGGGGAGCTGTTTTTT
TRBV20-1	many	15	TRBJ2-1	TRBD2	CSATMYSGVDNEQFF	TGCAGTGCTACAATGTATAGCGGGGTGGACAATGAGCAGTTCTTC